This T cell receptor (beta chain) is drawn from a study of blood T cell repertoires in COVID-19. Germline values: CDR1 LGHDT, CDR2 YNNKEL (reference sequence). The J segment lost 9 bases and the V segment lost 1 base, leaving 8 bases of the junction unmatched. CDR3 length equals 15 residues. Libraries were prepared by immunoSEQ multiplex PCR; TCRdb keeps only in-frame clonotypes and omits some of them. In the table there are approximately 97,000 clones, around 73% of which are singletons. Sequences were obtained from peripheral blood. The gene calls are TRBV3-1 (or the pseudogene TRBV3-2) and TRBJ2-1; 8 bases align to TRBD2. This sequence was found in a man aged 60 to 75 with active or convalescent COVID-19. This CDR3 reads CASSQVPGGLGEQFF. The CDR3 region has the DNA TGTGCCAGCAGCCAAGTACCGGGAGGGCTTGGTGAGCAGTTCTTC.